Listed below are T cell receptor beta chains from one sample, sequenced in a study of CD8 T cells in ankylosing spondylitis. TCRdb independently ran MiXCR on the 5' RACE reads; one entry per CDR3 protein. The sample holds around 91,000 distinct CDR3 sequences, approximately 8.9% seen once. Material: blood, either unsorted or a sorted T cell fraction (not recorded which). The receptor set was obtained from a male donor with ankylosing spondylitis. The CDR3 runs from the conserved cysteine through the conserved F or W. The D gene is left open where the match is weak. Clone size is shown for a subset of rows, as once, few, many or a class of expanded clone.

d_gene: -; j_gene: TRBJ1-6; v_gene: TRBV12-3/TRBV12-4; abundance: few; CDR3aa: CASSPTAYNSPLHF; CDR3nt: TGTGCCAGCAGCCCCACAGCATATAATTCACCCCTCCACTTT
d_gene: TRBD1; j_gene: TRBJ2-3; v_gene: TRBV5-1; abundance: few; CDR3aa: CASSMGQGAADTQYF; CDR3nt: TGCGCCAGCAGCATGGGACAGGGGGCCGCAGATACGCAGTATTTT
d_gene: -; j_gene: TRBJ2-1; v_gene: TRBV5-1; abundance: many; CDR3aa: CASSLEGGSFGEQFF; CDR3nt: TGCGCCAGCAGCTTGGAGGGGGGGAGCTTCGGTGAGCAGTTCTTC
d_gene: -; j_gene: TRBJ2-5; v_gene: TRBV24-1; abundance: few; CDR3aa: CATSDPRQGRETQYF; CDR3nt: TGTGCCACCAGTGACCCGAGGCAGGGTCGGGAGACCCAGTACTTC
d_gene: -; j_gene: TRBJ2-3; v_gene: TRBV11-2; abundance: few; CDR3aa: CASSGATDTQYF; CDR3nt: TGTGCCAGCTCGGGCGCGACAGATACGCAGTATTTT
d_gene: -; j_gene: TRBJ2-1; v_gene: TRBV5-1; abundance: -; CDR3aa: CASSPYVNEQFF; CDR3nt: TGCGCCAGCAGCCCATACGTGAATGAGCAGTTCTTC
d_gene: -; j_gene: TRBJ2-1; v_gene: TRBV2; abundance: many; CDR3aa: CASKLLGSYNEQFF; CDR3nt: TGTGCCAGCAAACTTTTGGGCTCCTACAATGAGCAGTTCTTC
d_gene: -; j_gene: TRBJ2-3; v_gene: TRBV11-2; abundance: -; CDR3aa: CASSLGGEEPEF; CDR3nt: TGTGCCAGCAGCTTGGGCGGCGAGGAACCTGAATTT
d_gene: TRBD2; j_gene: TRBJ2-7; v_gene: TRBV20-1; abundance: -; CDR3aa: CSAPNYPPPSGNSYEQYF; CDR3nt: TGCAGTGCTCCTAATTATCCCCCCCCTAGCGGGAATAGCTACGAGCAGTACTTC
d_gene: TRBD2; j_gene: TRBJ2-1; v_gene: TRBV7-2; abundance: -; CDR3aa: CASSWTSGTNYNEQFF; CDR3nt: TGTGCCAGCAGCTGGACTAGCGGGACAAACTACAATGAGCAGTTCTTC
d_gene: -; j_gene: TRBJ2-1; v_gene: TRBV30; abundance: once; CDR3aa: CAWRYNEQFF; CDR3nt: TGTGCCTGGAGATACAATGAGCAGTTCTTC
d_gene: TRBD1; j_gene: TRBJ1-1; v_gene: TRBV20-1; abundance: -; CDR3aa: CSARVPGGNTEAFF; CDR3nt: TGCAGTGCTAGAGTCCCAGGGGGTAACACTGAAGCTTTCTTT
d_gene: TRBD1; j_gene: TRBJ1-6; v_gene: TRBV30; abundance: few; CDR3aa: CAWSGDRGKGSPLHF; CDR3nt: TGTGCCTGGAGTGGGGACAGGGGGAAGGGATCACCCCTCCACTTT
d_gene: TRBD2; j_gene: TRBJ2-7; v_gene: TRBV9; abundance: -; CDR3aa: CASSVGGGVEQYF; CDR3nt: TGTGCCAGCAGCGTAGGGGGGGGGGTTGAGCAGTACTTC
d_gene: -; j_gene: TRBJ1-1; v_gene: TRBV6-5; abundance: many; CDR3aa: CASSYLGGTEAFF; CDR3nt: TGTGCCAGCAGTTACCTCGGGGGTACTGAAGCTTTCTTT
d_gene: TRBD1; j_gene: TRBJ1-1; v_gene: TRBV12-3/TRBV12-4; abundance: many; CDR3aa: CASSLWTGGTEAFF; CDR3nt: TGTGCCAGCAGTTTGTGGACAGGGGGGACTGAAGCTTTCTTT
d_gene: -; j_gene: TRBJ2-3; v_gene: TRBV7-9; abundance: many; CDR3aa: CASSLTRVSTDTQYF; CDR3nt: TGTGCCAGCAGCTTGACCAGAGTAAGCACAGATACGCAGTATTTT
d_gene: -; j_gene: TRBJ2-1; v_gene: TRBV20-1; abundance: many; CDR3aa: CSARVGRDYNEQFF; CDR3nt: TGCAGTGCGCGGGTGGGGCGGGACTACAATGAGCAGTTCTTC
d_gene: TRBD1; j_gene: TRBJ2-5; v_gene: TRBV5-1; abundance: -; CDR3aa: CASSFLQGARETQYF; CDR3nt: TGCGCCAGCAGCTTTTTACAGGGGGCGAGAGAGACCCAGTACTTC
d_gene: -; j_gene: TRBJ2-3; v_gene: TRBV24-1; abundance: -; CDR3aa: CATSDYTTSTDMQYF; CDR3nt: TGTGCCACCAGTGATTACACGACCAGCACAGATATGCAGTATTTT
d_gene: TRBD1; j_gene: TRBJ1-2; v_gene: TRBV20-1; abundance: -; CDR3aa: CSARRQGGAYYGYTF; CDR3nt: TGCAGTGCTAGACGTCAAGGGGGCGCGTACTATGGCTACACCTTC
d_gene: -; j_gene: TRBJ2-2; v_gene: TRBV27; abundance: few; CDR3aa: CASSLIAQRGAGELFF; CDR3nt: TGTGCCAGCAGTTTAATAGCGCAGAGGGGCGCCGGGGAGCTGTTTTTT
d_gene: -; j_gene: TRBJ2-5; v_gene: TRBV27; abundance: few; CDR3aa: CASSPWAGPQETQYF; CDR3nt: TGTGCCAGCAGTCCCTGGGCGGGACCACAAGAGACCCAGTACTTC
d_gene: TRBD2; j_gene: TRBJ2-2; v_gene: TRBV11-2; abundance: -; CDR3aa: CASRLWVEGGDTGELFF; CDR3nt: TGTGCCAGCAGGTTGTGGGTGGAGGGAGGGGACACCGGGGAGCTGTTTTTT
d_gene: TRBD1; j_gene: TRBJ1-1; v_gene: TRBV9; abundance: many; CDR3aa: CASSGAGTGGPEAFF; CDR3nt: TGTGCCAGCAGCGGCGCCGGGACAGGGGGGCCTGAAGCTTTCTTT
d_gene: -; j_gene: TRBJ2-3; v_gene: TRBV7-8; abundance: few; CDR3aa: CASSLGQGLTDTQYF; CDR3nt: TGTGCCAGCAGCTTAGGGCAGGGCCTCACAGATACGCAGTATTTT
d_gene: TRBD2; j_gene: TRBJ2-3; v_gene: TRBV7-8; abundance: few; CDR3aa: CASSLERLAGDTQYF; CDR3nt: TGTGCCAGCAGCTTAGAGCGACTAGCGGGAGATACGCAGTATTTT
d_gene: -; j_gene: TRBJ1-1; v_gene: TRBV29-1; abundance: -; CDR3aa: CSVAGSKVNTEAFF; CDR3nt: TGCAGCGTTGCAGGGTCTAAGGTGAACACTGAAGCTTTCTTT
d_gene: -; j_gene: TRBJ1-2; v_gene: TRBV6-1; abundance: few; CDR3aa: CASSSYFTESLGYGYTF; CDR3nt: TGTGCCAGCAGCTCATATTTTACAGAGTCCCTTGGCTATGGCTACACCTTC
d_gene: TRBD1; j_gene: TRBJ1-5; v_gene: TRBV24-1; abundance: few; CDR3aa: CATRAGQLNQPQHF; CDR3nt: TGTGCCACCAGGGCGGGACAGCTTAATCAGCCCCAGCATTTT
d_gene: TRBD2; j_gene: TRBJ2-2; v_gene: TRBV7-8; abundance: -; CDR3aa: CASSPRLAGIRELFF; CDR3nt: TGTGCCAGCAGCCCTCGACTAGCGGGAATAAGGGAGCTGTTTTTT
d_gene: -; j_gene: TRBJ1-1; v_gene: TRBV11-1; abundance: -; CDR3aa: CASNPLRTEAFF; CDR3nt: TGTGCCAGCAACCCGCTAAGGACTGAAGCTTTCTTT
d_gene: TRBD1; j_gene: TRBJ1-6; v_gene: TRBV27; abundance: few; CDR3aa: CASTPGQGNSPLHF; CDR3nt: TGTGCCAGCACCCCGGGACAGGGGAATTCACCCCTCCACTTT
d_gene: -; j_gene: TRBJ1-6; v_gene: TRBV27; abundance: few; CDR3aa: CASSLVGSPSSYNSPLHF; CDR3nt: TGTGCCAGCAGTTTGGTCGGCAGCCCGAGCTCCTATAATTCACCCCTCCACTTT
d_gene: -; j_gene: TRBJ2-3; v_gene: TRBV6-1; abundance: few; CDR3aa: CASRTWEGAGDTQYF; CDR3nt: TGTGCCAGCAGGACCTGGGAGGGGGCTGGGGATACGCAGTATTTT
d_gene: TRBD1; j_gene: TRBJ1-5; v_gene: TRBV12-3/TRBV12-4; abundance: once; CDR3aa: CASGGTAYNQPQHF; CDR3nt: TGTGCCAGCGGCGGGACAGCATACAATCAGCCCCAGCATTTT